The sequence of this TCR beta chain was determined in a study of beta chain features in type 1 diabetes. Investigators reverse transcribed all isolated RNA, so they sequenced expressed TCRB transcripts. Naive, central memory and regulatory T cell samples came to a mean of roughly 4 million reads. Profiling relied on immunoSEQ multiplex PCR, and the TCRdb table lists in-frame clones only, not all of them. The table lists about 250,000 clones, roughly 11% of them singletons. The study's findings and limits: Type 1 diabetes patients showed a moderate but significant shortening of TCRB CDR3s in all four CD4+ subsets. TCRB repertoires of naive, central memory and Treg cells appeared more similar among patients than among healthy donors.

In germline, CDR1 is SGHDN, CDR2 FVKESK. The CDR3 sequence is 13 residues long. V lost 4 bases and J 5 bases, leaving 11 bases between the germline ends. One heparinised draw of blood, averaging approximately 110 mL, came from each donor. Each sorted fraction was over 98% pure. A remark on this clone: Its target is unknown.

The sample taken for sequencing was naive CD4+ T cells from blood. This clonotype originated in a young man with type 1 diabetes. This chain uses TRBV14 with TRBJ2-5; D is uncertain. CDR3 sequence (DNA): TGTGCCAGCAGCCCCCCGGGTATGGAGACCCAGTACTTC. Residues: CASSPPGMETQYF.